A single sample gave rise to the 10 T cell receptor beta chains below, sequenced in a study of shared clonotypes between healthy human individuals. Data came from immunoSEQ multiplex PCR; TCRdb stores just in-frame clones and leaves some out. The sample includes roughly 76,000 clones, about 61% of them seen just once. The specimen was memory CD8+ T cells sorted from blood. Subset denoted: CD45RO+ cells pooled with CCR7-negative TemRA cells. These receptors were collected from a man aged 25-45 years in good health.

The chain recombines TRBV5-4 with TRBJ2-2, with 7 bases matching TRBD1. After removal of 0 bases from V and 4 bases from J, the junction contained 6 bases not matched to a gene. The CDR3 length is 16 residues. The V gene's germline CDR1 is SGHNT and CDR2 YYREEE (reference sequence). Here the CDR3 reads CASSLATGVRTGELFF. CDR3 nucleotides: TGTGCCAGCAGCTTGGCAACAGGGGTCCGCACCGGGGAGCTGTTTTTT. The full variable domain, in which reference TRBV5-4 and TRBJ2-2 provide the parts outside the CDR3, is ETGVTQSPTHLIKTRGQQVTLRCSSQSGHNTVSWYQQALGQGPQFIFQYYREEENGRGNFPPRFSGLQFPNYSSELNVNALELDDSALYLCASSLATGVRTGELFFGEGSRLTVL.

CDR3 sequence: CASKVSGANYGYTF. The CDR3 DNA reads TGTGCCAGCAAGGTCTCTGGTGCTAACTATGGCTACACCTTC. The chain uses TRBV25-1 and TRBJ1-2; D ambiguous. Germline V gene data show CDR1 as MGHDK and CDR2 as SYGVNS. The length of the CDR3 is 14 residues. V was pared by 7 bases and J by 0 bases, with 12 bases between.

The CDR3 here is CASSPRDRLDNEQFF. CDR3 bases: TGCGCCAGCAGCCCCCGGGACCGTTTGGACAATGAGCAGTTCTTC. This chain uses TRBV4-1 with TRBJ2-1; D assignment may be TRBD1 or TRBD2 (5 bases each). Germline CDR1 is MGHRA and CDR2 is YSYEKL. V lost 4 bases and J 5 bases, leaving 15 bases between the germline ends. The CDR3 is 15 residues long.

CDR3 nucleotides: TGCAGCGTTGAAGATCCGGCCGCTCACACAAGGAATGAGCAGTTCTTC. Amino acid sequence: CSVEDPAAHTRNEQFF. This chain joins TRBV29-1 and TRBJ2-1; D remains unclear. With 0 bases removed from V and 7 bases from J, the gap between germline ends came to 19 bases. The CDR3 has 16 amino acids. Looked up from germline, CDR1 is SQVTM and CDR2 is ANQGSEA.

The rearrangement uses TRBV28 and TRBJ2-1; the D gene is possibly TRBD1 (5 bases). The CDR3 is 13 amino acids. The V end lost 3 bases, the J end lost 4 bases, and 7 bases lay between the germline ends. Germline-derived CDR1 and CDR2 are MDHEN and SYDVKM. The CDR3, as DNA: TGTGCCAGCAGTTTTCAGGGATACAATGAGCAGTTCTTC. The encoded protein is CASSFQGYNEQFF.

This chain uses TRBV13 with TRBJ2-7, with TRBD1 matching 11 bases. Per germline, CDR1 PRHDT and CDR2 FYEKMQ (reference sequence). V lost 2 bases, J lost 2 bases, and 8 bases stayed unmatched. CDR3 length: 17 residues. The CDR3 DNA reads as TGTGCCAGCAGCTTACGGGGGACAGGGGGAGCTACCTACGAGCAGTACTTC. Its translation: CASSLRGTGGATYEQYF.

The chain links TRBV7-8 to TRBJ2-1; the D gene is possibly TRBD1 (5 bases). Per germline, CDR1 SGHVS and CDR2 FQNEAQ. V was clipped by 5 bases and J by 4 bases, with 9 bases between them. CDR3 length: 13 residues. Here the CDR3 reads CASSPDNYNEQFF. In DNA, the CDR3 is TGTGCCAGCAGCCCGGACAATTACAATGAGCAGTTCTTC.

This chain links TRBV6-4 with TRBJ2-7; 9 bases fit TRBD2. After removal of 3 bases from V and 5 bases from J, the junction contained 8 bases not matched to a gene. Germline V CDR1 and CDR2: MRHNA, SNTAGT. The CDR3 is 15 residues long. CDR3 in amino acids: CASSEEVAGAHEQYF. DNA for the CDR3: TGTGCCAGCAGTGAAGAGGTAGCGGGAGCTCACGAGCAGTACTTC.

The chain has TRBV7-2 and TRBJ2-7, with 9 bases matching TRBD1. CDR1 and CDR2 (germline): SGHTA, FQGNSA. This CDR3 contains 14 residues. V was pared by 4 bases and J by 2 bases, with 3 bases of the junction left unmatched. The CDR3 is CASSWNRGPYEQYF. As DNA, the CDR3 is TGTGCCAGCAGCTGGAACAGGGGGCCCTACGAGCAGTACTTC. Full variable domain (missing parts from reference TRBV7-2 and TRBJ2-7): GAGVSQSPSNKVTEKGKDVELRCDPISGHTALYWYRQSLGQGLEFLIYFQGNSAPDKSGLPSDRFSAERTGGSVSTLTIQRTQQEDSAVYLCASSWNRGPYEQYFGPGTRLTVT.

This clone has a single count. The chain employs TRBV15 and TRBJ2-7, with TRBD2 matching over 9 bases. Unmatched junction bases numbered 17, after V lost 9 bases and J lost 5 bases. The CDR3 extends over 16 amino acids. Germline V gene data show CDR1 as LNHNV and CDR2 as YYDKDF (reference sequence). The CDR3 reads CATPGHSGSYSHEQYF. CDR3 bases: TGTGCCACGCCGGGTCATAGCGGGAGTTACAGCCACGAGCAGTACTTC.